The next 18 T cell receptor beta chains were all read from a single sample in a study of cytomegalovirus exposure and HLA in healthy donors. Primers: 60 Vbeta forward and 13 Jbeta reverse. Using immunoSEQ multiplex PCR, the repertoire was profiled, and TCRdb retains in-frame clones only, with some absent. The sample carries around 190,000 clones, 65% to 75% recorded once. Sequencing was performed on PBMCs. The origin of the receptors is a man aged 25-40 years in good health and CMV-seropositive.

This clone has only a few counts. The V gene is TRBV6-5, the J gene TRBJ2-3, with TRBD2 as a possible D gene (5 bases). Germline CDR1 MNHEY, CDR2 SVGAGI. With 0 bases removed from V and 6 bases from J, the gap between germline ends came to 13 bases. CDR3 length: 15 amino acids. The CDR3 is CASSYSVATGDTQYF. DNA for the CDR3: TGTGCCAGCAGTTACTCGGTAGCTACGGGGGATACGCAGTATTTT.

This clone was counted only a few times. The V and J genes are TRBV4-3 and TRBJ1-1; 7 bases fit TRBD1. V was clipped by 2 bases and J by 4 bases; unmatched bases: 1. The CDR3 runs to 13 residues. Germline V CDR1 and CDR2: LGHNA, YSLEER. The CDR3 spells CASSQTGVTEAFF. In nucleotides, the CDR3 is TGCGCCAGCAGCCAAACAGGGGTCACTGAAGCTTTCTTT.

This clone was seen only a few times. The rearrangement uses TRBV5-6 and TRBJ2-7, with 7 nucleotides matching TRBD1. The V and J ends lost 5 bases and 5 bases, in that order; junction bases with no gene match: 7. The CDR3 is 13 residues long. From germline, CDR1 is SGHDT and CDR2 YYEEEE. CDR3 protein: CASSWTGGDEQYF. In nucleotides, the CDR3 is TGTGCCAGCAGTTGGACAGGTGGGGACGAGCAGTACTTC.

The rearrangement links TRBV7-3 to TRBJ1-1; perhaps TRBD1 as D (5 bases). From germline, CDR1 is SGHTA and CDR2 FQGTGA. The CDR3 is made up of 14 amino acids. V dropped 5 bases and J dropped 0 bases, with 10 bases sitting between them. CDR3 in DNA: TGTGCCAGCAGCCCCCAGGGCCTGAACACTGAAGCTTTCTTT. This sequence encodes CASSPQGLNTEAFF. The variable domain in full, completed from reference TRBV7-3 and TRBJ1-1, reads GAGVSQTPSNKVTEKGKYVELRCDPISGHTALYWYRQSLGQGPEFLIYFQGTGAADDSGLPNDRFFAVRPEGSVSTLKIQRTERGDSAVYLCASSPQGLNTEAFFGQGTRLTVV.

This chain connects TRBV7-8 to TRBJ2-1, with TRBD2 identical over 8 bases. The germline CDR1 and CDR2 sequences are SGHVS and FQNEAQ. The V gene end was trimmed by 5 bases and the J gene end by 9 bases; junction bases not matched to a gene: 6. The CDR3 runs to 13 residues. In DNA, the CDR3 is TGTGCCAGCAGCCGTAGACTAGCGATTGAGCAGTTCTTC. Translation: CASSRRLAIEQFF.

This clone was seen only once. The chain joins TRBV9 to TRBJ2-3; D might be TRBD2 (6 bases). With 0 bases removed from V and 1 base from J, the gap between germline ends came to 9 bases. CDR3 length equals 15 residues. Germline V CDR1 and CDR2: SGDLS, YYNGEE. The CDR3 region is CASSVGPSGTDTQYF. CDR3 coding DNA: TGTGCCAGCAGCGTAGGGCCTAGCGGCACAGATACGCAGTATTTT.

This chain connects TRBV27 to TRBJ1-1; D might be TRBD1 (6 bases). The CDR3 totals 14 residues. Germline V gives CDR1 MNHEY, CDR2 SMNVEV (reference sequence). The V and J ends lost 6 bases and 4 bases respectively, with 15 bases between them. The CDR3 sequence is CASSLRGAGTEAFF. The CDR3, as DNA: TGTGCCAGCAGCCTACGGGGGGCTGGCACTGAAGCTTTCTTT.

Here the CDR3 reads CASGGGGRGWETQYF. The DNA for the CDR3 is TGTGCCAGTGGGGGCGGCGGGAGAGGGTGGGAGACCCAGTACTTC. V is TRBV2 and J is TRBJ2-5, with D possibly being TRBD2 (7 bases). The CDR3 covers 15 residues. CDR1 is SNHLY and CDR2 is FYNNEI in the germline V gene. Trimming stripped 9 bases from V and 5 bases from J, with 22 bases between.

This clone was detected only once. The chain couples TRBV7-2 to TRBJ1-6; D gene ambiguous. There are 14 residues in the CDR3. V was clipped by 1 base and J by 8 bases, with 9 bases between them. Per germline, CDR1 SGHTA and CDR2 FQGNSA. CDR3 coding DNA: TGTGCCAGCAGCTTAGGCTACAGATATTCACCCCTCCACTTT. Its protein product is CASSLGYRYSPLHF. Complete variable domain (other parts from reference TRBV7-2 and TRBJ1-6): GAGVSQSPSNKVTEKGKDVELRCDPISGHTALYWYRQSLGQGLEFLIYFQGNSAPDKSGLPSDRFSAERTGGSVSTLTIQRTQQEDSAVYLCASSLGYRYSPLHFGNGTRLTVT.

The CDR3 reads CASSLVFITLNTEAFF. The CDR3 DNA reads TGTGCCAGCAGCTTAGTCTTTATCACTTTGAACACTGAAGCTTTCTTT. The chain combines TRBV7-8 with TRBJ1-1; D unclear. Trimming removed 1 base from V and 0 bases from J, with 12 bases in between. The CDR3 spans 16 residues. Germline V gene sequence: CDR1 SGHVS, CDR2 FQNEAQ.

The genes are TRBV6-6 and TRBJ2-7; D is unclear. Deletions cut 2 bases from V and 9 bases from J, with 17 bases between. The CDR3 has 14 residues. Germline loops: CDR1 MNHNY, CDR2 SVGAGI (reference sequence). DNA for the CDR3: TGTGCCAGCAGTTACATGAGCCACCTTTCGGGGCAGTACTTC. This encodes CASSYMSHLSGQYF.

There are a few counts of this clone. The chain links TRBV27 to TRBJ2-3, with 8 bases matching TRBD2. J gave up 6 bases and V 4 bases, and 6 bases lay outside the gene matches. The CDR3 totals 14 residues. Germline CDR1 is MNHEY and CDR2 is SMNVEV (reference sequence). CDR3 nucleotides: TGTGCCAGCAGTTCCCCGGGAGGGGGGGATACGCAGTATTTT. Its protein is CASSSPGGGDTQYF.

CDR3 bases: TGTGCCAGCAGCCCCGCCCGGTCAGATACGCAGTATTTT. This gives the protein CASSPARSDTQYF. J is TRBJ2-3 and V is TRBV7-3; D is unresolved. Germline loops: CDR1 SGHTA, CDR2 FQGTGA. The CDR3 contains 13 residues. The V gene lost 5 bases and the J gene lost 4 bases, with 10 bases spanning the gap.

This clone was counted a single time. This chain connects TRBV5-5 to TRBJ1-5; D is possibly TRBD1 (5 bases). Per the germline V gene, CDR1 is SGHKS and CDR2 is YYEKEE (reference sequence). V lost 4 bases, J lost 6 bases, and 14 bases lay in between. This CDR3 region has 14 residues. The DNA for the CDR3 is TGTGCCAGCAGCCCCGCCCTAGGGGCTCAGCCCCAGCATTTT. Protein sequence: CASSPALGAQPQHF.

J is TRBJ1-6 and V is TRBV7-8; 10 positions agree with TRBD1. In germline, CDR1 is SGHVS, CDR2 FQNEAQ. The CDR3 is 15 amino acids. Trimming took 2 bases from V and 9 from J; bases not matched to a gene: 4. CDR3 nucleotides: TGTGCCAGCAGCTTACAAGGGACAGGGGTTTCACCCCTCCACTTT. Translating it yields CASSLQGTGVSPLHF.

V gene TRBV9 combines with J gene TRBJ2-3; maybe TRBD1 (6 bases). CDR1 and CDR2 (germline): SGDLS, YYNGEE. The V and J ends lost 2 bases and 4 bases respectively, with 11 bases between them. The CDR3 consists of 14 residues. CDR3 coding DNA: TGTGCCAGCAGCGTGGCGAGGGGGTCAGATACGCAGTATTTT. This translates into CASSVARGSDTQYF.

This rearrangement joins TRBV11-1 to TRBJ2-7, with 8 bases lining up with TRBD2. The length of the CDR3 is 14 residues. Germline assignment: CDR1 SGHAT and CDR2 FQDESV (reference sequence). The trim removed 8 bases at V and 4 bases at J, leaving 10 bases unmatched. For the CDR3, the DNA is TGTGCCAGCGGACCCGGGACTAGAATTTACGAGCAGTACTTC. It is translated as CASGPGTRIYEQYF.

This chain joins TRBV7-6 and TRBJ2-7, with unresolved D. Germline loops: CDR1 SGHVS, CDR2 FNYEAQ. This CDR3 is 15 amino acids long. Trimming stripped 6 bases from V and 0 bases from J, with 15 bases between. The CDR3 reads CASSPDTASSYEQYF. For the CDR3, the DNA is TGTGCCAGCAGTCCCGACACAGCCAGCTCCTACGAGCAGTACTTC.